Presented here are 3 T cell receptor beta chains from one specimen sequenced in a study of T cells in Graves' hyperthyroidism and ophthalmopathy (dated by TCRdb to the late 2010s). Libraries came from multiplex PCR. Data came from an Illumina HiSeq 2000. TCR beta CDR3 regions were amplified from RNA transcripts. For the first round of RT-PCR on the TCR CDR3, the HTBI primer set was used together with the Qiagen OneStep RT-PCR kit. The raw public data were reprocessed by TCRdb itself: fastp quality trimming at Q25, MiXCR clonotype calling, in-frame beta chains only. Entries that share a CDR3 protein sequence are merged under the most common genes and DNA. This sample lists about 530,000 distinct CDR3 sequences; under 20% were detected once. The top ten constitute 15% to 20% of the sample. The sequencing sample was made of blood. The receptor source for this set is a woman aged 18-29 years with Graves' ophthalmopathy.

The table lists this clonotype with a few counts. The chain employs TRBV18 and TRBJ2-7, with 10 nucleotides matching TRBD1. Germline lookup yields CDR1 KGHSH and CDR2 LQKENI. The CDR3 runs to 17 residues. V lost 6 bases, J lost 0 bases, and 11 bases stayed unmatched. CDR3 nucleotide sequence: TGTGCCAGCTCTCTAAAGGGGGGACAGGGGAGCTCCTACGAGCAGTACTTC. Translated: CASSLKGGQGSSYEQYF.

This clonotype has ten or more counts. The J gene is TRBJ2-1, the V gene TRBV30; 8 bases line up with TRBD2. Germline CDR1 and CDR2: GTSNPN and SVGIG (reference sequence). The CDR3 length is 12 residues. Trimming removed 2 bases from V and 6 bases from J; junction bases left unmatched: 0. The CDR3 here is CAWSTSGNEQFF. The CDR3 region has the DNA TGTGCCTGGAGTACTAGCGGCAATGAGCAGTTCTTC.

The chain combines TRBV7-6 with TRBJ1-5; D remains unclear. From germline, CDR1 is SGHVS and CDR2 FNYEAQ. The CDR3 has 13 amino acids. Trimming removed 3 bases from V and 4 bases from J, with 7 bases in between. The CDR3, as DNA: TGTGCCAGCAGCTTGGAACAGAATCAGCCCCAGCATTTT. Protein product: CASSLEQNQPQHF.